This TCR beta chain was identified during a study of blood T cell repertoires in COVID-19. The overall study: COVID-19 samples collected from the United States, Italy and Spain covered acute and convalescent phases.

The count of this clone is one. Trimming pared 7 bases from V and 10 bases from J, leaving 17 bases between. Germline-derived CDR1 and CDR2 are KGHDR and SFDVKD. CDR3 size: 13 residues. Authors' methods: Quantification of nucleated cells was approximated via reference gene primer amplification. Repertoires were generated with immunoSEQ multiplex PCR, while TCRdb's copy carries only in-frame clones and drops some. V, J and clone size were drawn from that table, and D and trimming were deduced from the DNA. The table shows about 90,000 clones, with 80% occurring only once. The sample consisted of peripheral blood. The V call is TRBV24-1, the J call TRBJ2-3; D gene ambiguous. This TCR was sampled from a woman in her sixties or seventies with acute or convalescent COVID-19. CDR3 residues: CATSRVGERAQYF. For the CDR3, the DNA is TGTGCCACCAGCCGGGTAGGAGAACGCGCGCAGTATTTT.